A selection of T cell receptor beta chains follows, all from one sample in a study of shared clonotypes between healthy human individuals. Assay: immunoSEQ multiplex PCR; the TCRdb copy retains only in-frame clones and omits some. In the table there are about 2.1 million clones, roughly 95% of which are singletons. Specimen: naive CD8+ T cells from PBMCs. These TCRs come from a man between 18 and 29 years old in good health. Some clones in this sample may be carry-over from other donors' samples. Each CDR3 is given with its conserved first and last residue. D genes are given only for firm matches. Size is omitted from some rows. Given values are once, few, many or a class for expanded clones.

clone size	J gene	V gene	D gene	CDR3 DNA	CDR3 protein
-	TRBJ1-1	TRBV27	TRBD1	TGTGCCAGCAGTTCCCGACAGGGACCGAACACTGAAGCTTTCTTT	CASSSRQGPNTEAFF
-	TRBJ1-5	TRBV27	-	TGTGCCAGCAGTTGGGGCGGGCAGGCTTTAAGCAATCAGCCCCAGCATTTT	CASSWGGQALSNQPQHF
-	TRBJ2-1	TRBV30	-	TGTGCCTGGAGGCTTGATGAGCAGTTCTTC	CAWRLDEQFF
-	TRBJ2-7	TRBV13	-	TGTGCCAGCAGCTTAGCGGGCGCCGGCTCCTACGAGCAGTACTTC	CASSLAGAGSYEQYF
-	TRBJ1-1	TRBV14	-	TGTGCCAGCAGCCGGTACAGGGCGAACACTGAAGCTTTCTTT	CASSRYRANTEAFF
-	TRBJ2-7	TRBV28	-	TGTGCCAGCAGCCCTCAGGGGTCCTACGAGCAGTACTTC	CASSPQGSYEQYF
few	TRBJ1-5	TRBV19	-	TGTGCCAGTACGCAGGGTGGACAGCCCCAGCATTTT	CASTQGGQPQHF
-	TRBJ2-1	TRBV7-3	TRBD2	TGTGCCAGCAGCTTACGAGCGGGAGGATACTACAATGAGCAGTTCTTC	CASSLRAGGYYNEQFF
once	TRBJ1-1	TRBV5-4	-	TGTGCCAGCAGCTTGGCCCTTGGGGGGGGCTCTGAAGCTTTCTTT	CASSLALGGGSEAFF
-	TRBJ2-3	TRBV13	TRBD2	TGTGCCAGCAGCGCCCGGACTAGCGGCACAGATACGCAGTATTTT	CASSARTSGTDTQYF
-	TRBJ2-7	TRBV5-6	-	TGTGCCAGCAGCCCCCGCGGTCTAGAGCAGTACTTC	CASSPRGLEQYF
-	TRBJ2-7	TRBV7-8	-	TGTGCCAGCAGCTTAATTGAGGGAGGCGACGAGCAGTACTTC	CASSLIEGGDEQYF
-	TRBJ2-4	TRBV11-2	-	TGTGCCAGCAGTGCCCCCCTAGGTGCAAACATTCAGTACTTC	CASSAPLGANIQYF
-	TRBJ2-7	TRBV9	-	TGTGCCAGCGGGTCAGGGAGCTCCTACGAGCAGTACTTC	CASGSGSSYEQYF